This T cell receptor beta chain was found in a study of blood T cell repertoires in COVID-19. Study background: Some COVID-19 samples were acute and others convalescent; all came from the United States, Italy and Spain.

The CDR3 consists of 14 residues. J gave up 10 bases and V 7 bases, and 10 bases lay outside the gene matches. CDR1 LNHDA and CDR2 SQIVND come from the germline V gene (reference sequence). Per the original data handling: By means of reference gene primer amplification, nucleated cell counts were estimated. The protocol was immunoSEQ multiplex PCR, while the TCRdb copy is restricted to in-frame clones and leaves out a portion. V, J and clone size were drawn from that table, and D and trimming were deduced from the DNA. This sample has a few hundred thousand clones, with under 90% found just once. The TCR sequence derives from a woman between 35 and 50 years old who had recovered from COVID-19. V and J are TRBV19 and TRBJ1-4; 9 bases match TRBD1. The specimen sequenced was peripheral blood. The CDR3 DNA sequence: TGTGCCAGTACCACCGGGACAGGGTGGGTAAAACTGTTTTTT. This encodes CASTTGTGWVKLFF. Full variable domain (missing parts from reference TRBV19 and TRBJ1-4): DGGITQSPKYLFRKEGQNVTLSCEQNLNHDAMYWYRQDPGQGLRLIYYSQIVNDFQKGDIAEGYSVSREKKESFPLTVTSAQKNPTAFYLCASTTGTGWVKLFFGSGTQLSVL.